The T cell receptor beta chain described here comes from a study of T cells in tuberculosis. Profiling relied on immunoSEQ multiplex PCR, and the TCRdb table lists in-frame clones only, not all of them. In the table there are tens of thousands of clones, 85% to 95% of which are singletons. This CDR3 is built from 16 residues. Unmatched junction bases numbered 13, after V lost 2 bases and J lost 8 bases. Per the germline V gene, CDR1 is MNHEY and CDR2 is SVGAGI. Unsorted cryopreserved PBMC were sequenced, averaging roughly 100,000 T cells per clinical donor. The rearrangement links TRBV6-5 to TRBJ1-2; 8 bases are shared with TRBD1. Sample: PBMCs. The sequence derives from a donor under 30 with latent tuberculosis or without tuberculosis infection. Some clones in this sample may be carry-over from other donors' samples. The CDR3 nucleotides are TGTGCCAGCAGTTACACTTCTACCGGGACAGGTTCCGGCTACACCTTC. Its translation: CASSYTSTGTGSGYTF.